The rows below give T cell receptor beta chains drawn from one sample of a study of T cells in Graves' hyperthyroidism and ophthalmopathy. TCRdb processed the multiplex PCR reads anew with MiXCR; each CDR3 protein has one entry. The table records 360,000 or so distinct CDR3 sequences, over 15% of them present only once. Sequencing was done on a sample of blood. These receptors originate from a woman aged 18-29 years with Graves' hyperthyroidism. Both conserved end residues are part of each CDR3. Each record gives: D gene, J gene, V gene, clone size, CDR3 protein, CDR3 DNA. D genes are given only for firm matches. Clone sizes are given selectively: once, few, many, or a class where the clone is expanded.

NA TRBJ1-5 TRBV2 many CASNYQGSSNQPQHF TGTGCCAGCAACTATCAGGGTAGTAGCAATCAGCCCCAGCATTTT
TRBD1 TRBJ2-7 TRBV20-1 many CSARGPGGKYEQYF TGCAGTGCTAGAGGCCCAGGGGGCAAGTACGAGCAGTACTTC
TRBD1 TRBJ1-5 TRBV18 many CASSPDRGGQPQHF TGTGCCAGCAGCCCCGACAGGGGAGGTCAGCCCCAGCATTTT
NA TRBJ2-2 TRBV5-1 many CASSLGHRGTGELFF TGCGCCAGCAGCTTGGGGCATCGAGGGACCGGGGAGCTGTTTTTT
NA TRBJ2-5 TRBV11-2 many CASSLEGGPEAQYF TGTGCCAGCAGCTTAGAGGGCGGACCCGAGGCCCAGTACTTC
NA TRBJ1-1 TRBV29-1 many CSVEVRTTEAFF TGCAGCGTTGAAGTCAGGACCACTGAAGCTTTCTTT
NA TRBJ1-2 TRBV7-3 many CASSSPGGPNYGYTF TGTGCCAGCAGCTCTCCGGGGGGACCTAACTATGGCTACACCTTC
NA TRBJ2-7 TRBV6-5 many CASGGGLDSYEQYF TGTGCCAGCGGGGGGGGGCTCGACTCCTACGAGCAGTACTTC
NA TRBJ2-7 TRBV6-5 many CASSYSMSGEQYF TGTGCCAGCAGTTACTCGATGTCCGGCGAGCAGTACTTC
NA TRBJ1-5 TRBV20-1 many CSASDGRGTGNQPQHF TGCAGTGCATCGGACGGACGCGGGACGGGCAATCAGCCCCAGCATTTT
TRBD2 TRBJ2-5 TRBV3-1 NA CASSRPGGAGETQYF TGTGCCAGCAGCCGACCCGGGGGGGCGGGGGAGACCCAGTACTTC
NA TRBJ2-2 TRBV5-5 few CASSLDRQTGELFF TGTGCCAGCAGCTTGGACAGACAGACCGGGGAGCTGTTTTTT
NA TRBJ2-6 TRBV2 many CASTRTGRGGANVLTF TGTGCCAGCACAAGGACGGGGAGAGGTGGGGCCAACGTCCTGACTTTC
TRBD1 TRBJ2-7 TRBV12-3/TRBV12-4 NA CASSHGTAYEQYF TGTGCCAGCAGTCACGGGACAGCTTACGAGCAGTACTTC
NA TRBJ2-2 TRBV2 many CASRWENTGELFF TGTGCCAGCAGGTGGGAGAACACCGGGGAGCTGTTTTTT
TRBD1 TRBJ2-3 TRBV5-1 few CASSFTGGTDTQYF TGCGCCAGCAGCTTCACAGGGGGCACAGATACGCAGTATTTT
NA TRBJ2-7 TRBV11-2 many CASSLGVSLYEQYF TGTGCCAGCAGCTTGGGAGTGAGCCTTTACGAGCAGTACTTC
TRBD1 TRBJ2-2 TRBV27 many CASSPRTGSSRVPGELFF TGTGCCAGCAGTCCGCGGACAGGGAGCAGTCGTGTTCCCGGGGAGCTGTTTTTT
NA TRBJ2-1 TRBV6-1 NA CASSNVYYEQFF TGTGCCAGCAGTAATGTGTATTATGAGCAGTTCTTC
NA TRBJ2-7 TRBV28 many CASSFGSAYSYEQYF TGTGCCAGCAGTTTCGGTAGCGCATACTCCTACGAGCAGTACTTC
TRBD2 TRBJ2-5 TRBV27 many CASSRPPGGLGGETQYF TGTGCCAGCAGTCGCCCTCCCGGTGGACTGGGGGGGGAGACCCAGTACTTC
NA TRBJ2-3 TRBV27 many CASSLGLLGTDTQYF TGTGCCAGCAGTTTGGGGCTACTTGGAACAGATACGCAGTATTTT
NA TRBJ2-5 TRBV20-1 many CSARDVGGAKTQYF TGCAGTGCTAGAGATGTTGGGGGTGCAAAGACCCAGTACTTC
NA TRBJ2-5 TRBV6-5 many CASNFQGPQETQYF TGTGCCAGCAACTTCCAGGGTCCCCAAGAGACCCAGTACTTC
TRBD1 TRBJ2-2 TRBV5-1 few CASQPGQGRNTGELFF TGCGCCAGCCAGCCGGGACAGGGTCGCAACACCGGGGAGCTGTTTTTT
NA TRBJ2-3 TRBV7-2 NA CASSFLASRDTQYF TGTGCCAGCAGCTTTTTAGCGAGTCGAGATACGCAGTATTTT
TRBD2 TRBJ2-6 TRBV6-5 NA CASSYPRGAGANVLTF TGTGCCAGCAGTTACCCTCGGGGGGCTGGGGCCAACGTCCTGACTTTC
NA TRBJ2-7 TRBV6-5 NA CASSYGETAYEQYF TGTGCCAGCAGTTACGGGGAGACAGCCTACGAGCAGTACTTC
NA TRBJ2-5 TRBV20-1 many CSASRGQETQYF TGCAGTGCTAGTCGTGGGCAAGAGACCCAGTACTTC
NA TRBJ2-7 TRBV12-3/TRBV12-4 many CASSLRRGNEQYF TGTGCCAGCAGTTTACGGAGAGGGAACGAGCAGTACTTC
TRBD1 TRBJ1-2 TRBV6-1 few CASTPQGQNPGYTF TGTGCCAGCACTCCACAGGGACAGAATCCTGGCTACACCTTC
NA TRBJ1-2 TRBV28 NA CASSFYNYGYTF TGTGCCAGCAGTTTCTACAACTATGGCTACACCTTC
NA TRBJ1-3 TRBV10-3 many CAISDQGLGNTIYF TGTGCCATCAGTGACCAAGGACTTGGAAACACCATATATTTT
TRBD1 TRBJ1-6 TRBV5-1 many CASSGTGTGGRTLHF TGCGCCAGCAGCGGTACCGGGACAGGGGGCAGAACCCTCCACTTT
TRBD1 TRBJ2-5 TRBV4-1 NA CASRRTGIRETQYF TGCGCCAGCAGACGGACAGGCATCCGAGAGACCCAGTACTTC
NA TRBJ1-1 TRBV6-5 NA CASSYTREGSREAFF TGTGCCAGCAGTTACACCAGGGAGGGGTCCCGTGAAGCTTTCTTT
NA TRBJ1-3 TRBV7-3 many CASISGNTIYF TGTGCCAGCATTTCTGGAAACACCATATATTTT
TRBD1 TRBJ1-2 TRBV6-5 many CASSYSPMNRGNGYTF TGTGCCAGCAGTTACTCGCCCATGAACAGGGGGAATGGCTACACCTTC
NA TRBJ2-5 TRBV24-1 many CATSDQATGQETQYF TGTGCCACCAGTGATCAGGCGACGGGACAAGAGACCCAGTACTTC
NA TRBJ2-7 TRBV2 many CASRGLAGSLYEQYF TGTGCCAGCAGGGGGCTGGCGGGGTCCCTCTACGAGCAGTACTTC
NA TRBJ2-2 TRBV10-3 many CAITTEASTGELFF TGTGCCATCACCACCGAGGCCAGCACCGGGGAGCTGTTTTTT
TRBD1 TRBJ1-1 TRBV20-1 many CSARLQGAFEAFF TGCAGTGCTAGATTGCAGGGGGCTTTTGAAGCTTTCTTT
TRBD1 TRBJ1-3 TRBV24-1 NA CATRPGRGFGNTIYF TGTGCCACCCGGCCCGGCAGGGGGTTTGGAAACACCATATATTTT
NA TRBJ1-3 TRBV6-4 many CASSRGTGNTIYF TGTGCCAGCAGCAGGGGTACTGGAAACACCATATATTTT
NA TRBJ2-3 TRBV24-1 NA CATSDRLLSSADTQYF TGTGCCACCAGTGACCGACTACTTTCCAGCGCAGATACGCAGTATTTT
NA TRBJ1-1 TRBV27 NA CASSAPGAATEAFF TGTGCCAGCAGCGCCCCAGGGGCGGCCACTGAAGCTTTCTTT
NA TRBJ1-1 TRBV15 NA CATSRDLGFWGLGTEAFF TGTGCCACCAGCAGAGATTTGGGTTTTTGGGGGCTTGGGACTGAAGCTTTCTTT
TRBD1 TRBJ2-7 TRBV6-1 NA CASTSSGTVGFYEQYF TGTGCCAGCACCAGCTCTGGGACAGTCGGCTTTTACGAGCAGTACTTC
TRBD2 TRBJ2-7 TRBV6-5 many CASSRTSGGSYEQYF TGTGCCAGCAGTCGGACTAGCGGGGGGTCATACGAGCAGTACTTC
TRBD1 TRBJ2-5 TRBV20-1 few CSAPRTGGQETQYF TGCAGTGCTCCCCGGACAGGGGGGCAAGAGACCCAGTACTTC